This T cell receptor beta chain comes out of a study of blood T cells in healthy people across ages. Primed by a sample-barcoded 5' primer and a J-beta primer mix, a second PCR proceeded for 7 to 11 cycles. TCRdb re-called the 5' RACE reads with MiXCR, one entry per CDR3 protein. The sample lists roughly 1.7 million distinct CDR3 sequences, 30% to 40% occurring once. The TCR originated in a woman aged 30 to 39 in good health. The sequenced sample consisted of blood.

The DNA for the CDR3 is TGTGCCAGCAGCTTGGATCGGACAGAGAATTCACCCCTCCACTTT. Amino acid sequence: CASSLDRTENSPLHF. The chain combines TRBV5-6 with TRBJ1-6; the D gene is possibly TRBD1 (6 bases). Looked up from germline, CDR1 is SGHDT and CDR2 is YYEEEE. Deletions cut 0 bases from V and 7 bases from J, with 11 bases between. The CDR3 runs to 15 residues.